This TCR beta chain was recovered during a study of blood T cells in healthy people across ages. Findings of the study overall: Roughly linearly, TCR beta diversity per million T cells fell as age increased. Reliance upon unsorted PBMCs precluded definitive naive versus antigen-experienced comparison. Researchers deemed the diversity estimates from one million T cells underestimates.

This clonotype was seen a few times. Its antigen is still unknown. Peripheral blood was drawn, around 9.3 milliliters per donor. Through a sample-barcoded 5' primer and a J-beta primer mix, a second PCR was run for roughly 7 to 12 cycles. Via MiXCR, TCRdb re-called the 5' RACE reads, giving one row per CDR3 protein. The data contain 800,000 or so distinct CDR3 sequences, 60% to 80% of them singletons. The CDR3 is 17 amino acids. Specimen: blood. The J gene is TRBJ1-4, the V gene TRBV21-1; the tabulated D call, TRBD1, remains unverified against the DNA. TRBV21-1 is labeled a pseudogene. This receptor was obtained from a man aged 30 to 39 in good health. CDR3 protein: CASRADRGEMTNEKLFF. CDR3 sequence (DNA): TGTGCCAGCAGAGCGGACAGGGGTGAGATGACTAATGAAAAACTGTTTTTT.